The T cell receptor (beta chain) described here comes from a study of identical twins. General study findings and limits: Fewer insertions were carried by abundant cord blood beta clonotypes, but none was seen in memory repertoires.

This clonotype was seen only a few times. The target antigen is unknown. TCRdb reanalysed the 5' RACE reads using MiXCR and keeps one entry per CDR3 protein. In the table there are 450,000 to 600,000 distinct CDR3 sequences, around 24% of which are singletons. Per germline, CDR1 DFQATT and CDR2 SNEGSKA (reference sequence). V gave up 0 bases and J gave up 0 bases; unmatched junction bases: 6. The CDR3 is made up of 17 amino acids. These data also formed part of another study, on yellow fever vaccine responses in identical twins.

The chain joins TRBV20-1 to TRBJ2-3; 10 positions agree with TRBD2. The sample taken for sequencing was CD4+ T cells sorted from blood. The receptor was derived from a woman aged 18 to 35 in good health. CDR3 nucleotides: TGCAGTGCTAGAGATAGACTAGCGGGCACTAGCACAGATACGCAGTATTTT. This encodes CSARDRLAGTSTDTQYF.